This T cell receptor (beta chain) was profiled in a study of T cell repertoires in cytomegalovirus infection. Across the study: In public TCR beta signatures, there were indications of both CMV infection and matching HLA type. Findings and caveats of the study: The ex vivo response was dominated by HLA-C-restricted CMV-specific TCR beta clonotypes.

This clonotype has a handful of counts. Its antigen is currently unknown. Germline values: CDR1 SNHLY, CDR2 FYNNEI. The V gene lost 3 bases and the J gene lost 5 bases, with 4 bases spanning the gap. This CDR3 is 12 amino acids long. MiXCR, applied by TCRdb to the reads, yields one record per CDR3 protein. This repertoire shows 800,000 to 950,000 distinct CDR3 sequences, approximately 32% found once; its top ten account for around 12%. This clonotype originated in a human donor in good health (CMV status not recorded). Some clones in this sample may be carry-over from other donors' samples. The genes are TRBV2 and TRBJ2-2; D call uncertain. This material consisted of cultured CD8+ T cells from PBMCs, taken from culture after CMV antigen stimulation. CDR3: CASSEDTGELFF. The CDR3 region has the DNA TGTGCCAGCAGTGAGGATACCGGGGAGCTGTTTTTT.